Following are 26 T cell receptor beta chains from one sample sequenced in a study of human T cells and chemical hapten exposure. One entry per CDR3 protein results from TCRdb running MiXCR on the RACE reads. In the table there are roughly 62,000 distinct CDR3 sequences, around 12% of which are singletons. This sample's time point: patch test 3, about 24 weeks after DPC sensitization. Treatment described: therapeutic diphenylcyclopropenone sensitization with weekly scalp DPC. This material consisted of whole blood, taken in connection with sensitization to the hapten diphenylcyclopropenone (DPC). The receptors come from a man aged 30 to 39 with alopecia areata. Some clones in this sample may be carry-over from other donors' samples.

In this sample, this clonotype turned up many times. The genes are TRBV12-3 or TRBV12-4 and TRBJ2-4, with 7 bases identical to TRBD1. Germline trimming cut 7 bases from V and 2 bases from J; bases unmatched to any gene: 5. The CDR3 is made up of 14 amino acids. The CDR3: CASNDRATKNIQYF. CDR3 sequence (DNA): TGTGCCAGCAATGACAGGGCCACCAAAAACATTCAGTACTTC.

The gene calls are TRBV4-3 and TRBJ1-2; D is perhaps TRBD1 (5 bases). Germline loops: CDR1 LGHNA, CDR2 YSLEER. The CDR3 extends over 16 amino acids. V was cut by 4 bases and J by 4 bases, with 19 bases left in between. The CDR3 region is CASSPTPVDTLYGYTF. The CDR3, as DNA: TGCGCCAGCAGCCCTACGCCCGTGGACACCCTCTATGGCTACACCTTC.

This clonotype was seen many times. The CDR3 reads CASSLAGHGTQETQYF. The CDR3 nucleotides are TGCGCCAGCAGCTTGGCGGGACACGGAACTCAAGAGACCCAGTACTTC. The chain joins TRBV5-1 to TRBJ2-5; possibly TRBD1 for D (6 bases). Trimming removed 0 bases from V and 2 bases from J, with 14 bases in between. The CDR3 totals 16 residues. The germline CDR1 and CDR2 sequences are SGHRS and YFSETQ.

This clonotype was found many times. This chain uses TRBV28 with TRBJ1-3; 7 positions agree with TRBD1. The germline gives CDR1 MDHEN, CDR2 SYDVKM. Trimming removed 7 bases from V and 0 bases from J; junction bases left unmatched: 6. This CDR3 is built from 15 residues. The CDR3 sequence is CASNSDRFSGNTIYF. The CDR3, as DNA: TGTGCCAGCAATTCGGACAGGTTCTCTGGAAACACCATATATTTT.

This clonotype was seen at least ten times. The chain links TRBV28 to TRBJ2-1, with no clear D. CDR3 length: 15 amino acids. Trimming took off 3 bases at V and 4 bases at J, with 13 bases between the two ends. Germline V gene data show CDR1 as MDHEN and CDR2 as SYDVKM. This chain's CDR3 is CASSLAPEGYNEQFF. The CDR3 DNA is TGTGCCAGCAGTTTGGCTCCCGAAGGGTACAATGAGCAGTTCTTC. The complete variable domain, with remaining parts taken from reference TRBV28 and TRBJ2-1, reads DVKVTQSSRYLVKRTGEKVFLECVQDMDHENMFWYRQDPGLGLRLIYFSYDVKMKEKGDIPEGYSVSREKKERFSLILESASTNQTSMYLCASSLAPEGYNEQFFGPGTRLTVL.

Ten or more counts support this clonotype. The chain is built from TRBV28 and TRBJ1-1; no clear D gene. The CDR3 totals 12 residues. Germline lookup yields CDR1 MDHEN and CDR2 SYDVKM. V was shortened by 6 bases and J by 6 bases, with 11 bases between the two germline ends. In nucleotides, the CDR3 is TGTGCCAGCAGGTCGGGAAACCCTGAAGCTTTCTTT. Translated, it gives CASRSGNPEAFF.

In its sample, this clonotype was seen many times. The chain recombines TRBV7-9 with TRBJ1-5; D might be TRBD1 (5 bases). Germline V gene lookup returns CDR1 SEHNR and CDR2 FQNEAQ (reference sequence). This CDR3 has 14 residues. V shed 5 bases and J shed 3 bases, with 11 bases lying between them. The CDR3 sequence is CASSGKGLNQPQHF. In DNA, the CDR3 is TGTGCCAGCAGCGGAAAGGGGCTCAATCAGCCCCAGCATTTT.

This clonotype was seen more than once but under ten times. The chain couples TRBV9 to TRBJ2-3; D remains unclear. This CDR3 comprises 10 residues. Germline CDR1 and CDR2: SGDLS and YYNGEE. The V end was cut by 5 bases, the J end by 4 bases, with 2 bases between. The CDR3 loop is CASSADTQYF. The CDR3 region has the DNA TGTGCCAGCAGTGCAGATACGCAGTATTTT.

This clonotype was detected only a few times. This rearrangement joins TRBV5-1 to TRBJ2-7, with D tentatively TRBD1 (6 bases). The CDR3 runs to 15 residues. Germline-derived CDR1 and CDR2 are SGHRS and YFSETQ. Trimming stripped 0 bases from V and 1 base from J, with 11 bases between. The CDR3 is CASSLVGTPSYEQYF. The CDR3 bases are TGCGCCAGCAGCTTGGTAGGGACACCATCCTACGAGCAGTACTTC.

In its sample, this clonotype was seen a few times. The chain couples TRBV29-1 to TRBJ2-1, with D possibly TRBD1 on 6 matching bases. Germline CDR1 is SQVTM and CDR2 is ANQGSEA. CDR3 length: 13 amino acids. The ends were cut back, 5 bases at V and 3 bases at J, with 11 bases in the middle. The CDR3 coding sequence is TGCAGCGTTCACCAGACAGGCTACAATGAGCAGTTCTTC. Amino acid sequence: CSVHQTGYNEQFF.

This rearrangement joins TRBV4-2 to TRBJ1-2; the D is unclear. V was trimmed by 5 bases and J by 0 bases, leaving 19 bases between them. This CDR3 has 17 amino acids. Germline values: CDR1 LGHNA, CDR2 YNFKEQ. DNA for the CDR3: TGTGCCAGCAGCTCGGGAGTTCCTGGAACTCCTAACTATGGCTACACCTTC. Residues: CASSSGVPGTPNYGYTF.

This clonotype was seen only a few times. V is TRBV12-5 and J is TRBJ1-1, with D tentatively TRBD1 (6 bases). Germline V gene sequence: CDR1 LGHNT, CDR2 FRNRAP. This CDR3 spans 14 amino acids. Trimming cost V 2 bases and J 3 bases, with 10 bases left between them. The CDR3 bases are TGTGCTAGTGGTTTGACCACAGGGTACACTGAAGCTTTCTTT. It yields the protein CASGLTTGYTEAFF.

In its sample, this clonotype was seen a few times. The gene calls are TRBV30 and TRBJ2-2; a weak D match, TRBD1 (5 bases). The germline CDR1 and CDR2 sequences are GTSNPN and SVGIG (reference sequence). The CDR3 totals 13 residues. The V and J ends lost 0 bases and 7 bases respectively, with 9 bases between them. CDR3 sequence reads: CAWSVGQSGELFF. The CDR3, as DNA: TGTGCCTGGAGTGTGGGGCAGAGCGGGGAGCTGTTTTTT.

This clonotype came up many times. V gene TRBV28 combines with J gene TRBJ2-7; 12 bases line up with TRBD2. The CDR3 has 14 amino acids. Germline V gene lookup returns CDR1 MDHEN and CDR2 SYDVKM. J was trimmed by 0 bases and V by 8 bases; bases with no gene match: 2. The CDR3 DNA reads as TGTGCCAGCCAGACTAGCGGGAGCTCCTACGAGCAGTACTTC. Protein: CASQTSGSSYEQYF.

This clonotype was observed a handful of times. This chain connects TRBV9 to TRBJ2-3, with TRBD1 as a possible D gene (6 bases). Germline V gene sequence: CDR1 SGDLS, CDR2 YYNGEE. V was cut by 0 bases and J by 2 bases, with 13 bases left in between. The CDR3 runs to 16 residues. CDR3: CASSVGWGLDTDTQYF. The CDR3 DNA follows: TGTGCCAGCAGCGTAGGTTGGGGGCTGGACACAGATACGCAGTATTTT.

The V and J genes are TRBV19 and TRBJ2-2; the D gene is possibly TRBD1 (6 bases). The CDR3 spans 14 residues. V was shortened by 8 bases and J by 5 bases, with 15 bases between the two germline ends. Germline-derived CDR1 and CDR2 are LNHDA and SQIVND (reference sequence). The CDR3, as DNA: TGTGCCAGTCTAAAGGCCAGGGGAACCGGGGAGCTGTTTTTT. It encodes CASLKARGTGELFF.

This clonotype has ten or more counts. The J gene is TRBJ1-1, the V gene TRBV7-6; D is perhaps TRBD1 (6 bases). The CDR3 consists of 14 residues. Germline lookup yields CDR1 SGHVS and CDR2 FNYEAQ. The V and J ends lost 5 bases and 12 bases respectively, with 22 bases between them. CDR3 sequence: CASSALTGTTVSFF. CDR3 coding DNA: TGTGCCAGCAGCGCACTGACAGGCACCACGGTCTCTTTCTTT.

The chain links TRBV5-1 to TRBJ2-7; 7 positions match TRBD1. Per the germline V gene, CDR1 is SGHRS and CDR2 is YFSETQ. The CDR3 covers 14 residues. V shed 4 bases, J shed 5 bases, and the junction held 9 bases outside the gene matches. CDR3 protein: CASSTLGDRDEQYF. CDR3 sequence (DNA): TGCGCCAGCAGCACCCTCGGGGACAGAGACGAGCAGTACTTC.

Only a few counts were recorded for this clonotype. The rearrangement uses TRBV5-1 and TRBJ2-4, with D possibly TRBD2 on 6 matching bases. Germline CDR1 reads SGHRS; CDR2 reads YFSETQ. V lost 3 bases, J lost 0 bases, and 7 bases lay in between. The length of the CDR3 is 14 residues. Here the CDR3 reads CASSSGEAKNIQYF. CDR3 DNA sequence: TGCGCCAGCAGCTCGGGGGAAGCCAAAAACATTCAGTACTTC.

This chain links TRBV12-5 with TRBJ2-3; D could derive from TRBD1 or TRBD2 (5 bases each). The CDR3 sequence is 15 residues long. With 6 bases removed from V and 4 bases from J, the gap between germline ends came to 17 bases. Germline-derived CDR1 and CDR2 are LGHNT and FRNRAP. The CDR3 DNA reads as TGTGCTAGTGGCCGGGGCCAGTGGGGACCAGATACGCAGTATTTT. Residues: CASGRGQWGPDTQYF.

This clonotype was counted a few times. The chain recombines TRBV19 with TRBJ1-2; weak D call: TRBD1 (5 bases). The CDR3 spans 16 residues. Germline CDR1 LNHDA, CDR2 SQIVND (reference sequence). V shed 1 base and J shed 7 bases, with 19 bases lying between them. The CDR3 coding sequence is TGTGCCAGTAGTATAGCCCTCGCCGCGGACATTAGTGGCTACACCTTC. It specifies CASSIALAADISGYTF.

This chain uses TRBV11-2 with TRBJ2-3; no reliable D call. The CDR3 spans 13 residues. Germline assignment: CDR1 SGHAT and CDR2 FQNNGV. Deletions cut 5 bases from V and 2 bases from J, with 8 bases between. CDR3: CASSETYTDTQYF. The CDR3 bases are TGTGCCAGCAGCGAGACCTACACAGATACGCAGTATTTT.

This clonotype was detected many times. The chain combines TRBV7-8 with TRBJ1-1, with D unresolved. Per the germline V gene, CDR1 is SGHVS and CDR2 is FQNEAQ. There are 20 residues in the CDR3. V lost 5 bases and J 5 bases, leaving 33 bases between the germline ends. CDR3 coding DNA: TGTGCCAGCAGCCGCCATGAGTTAGGGATTACGAGGAAGGCTAGTACTGAAGCTTTCTTT. Amino acid sequence: CASSRHELGITRKASTEAFF.

This chain links TRBV2 with TRBJ1-1; D uncertain. The V end lost 5 bases, the J end lost 0 bases, and 13 bases lay between the germline ends. Germline CDR1 is SNHLY and CDR2 is FYNNEI. This CDR3 is built from 15 residues. The CDR3 DNA is TGTGCCAGCAGTACGACTGGTTTCTTGAACACTGAAGCTTTCTTT. This encodes CASSTTGFLNTEAFF.

This clonotype is medium-sized (0.01 to 0.1%). V is TRBV10-3 and J is TRBJ2-3; the D call may be TRBD1 or TRBD2 (5 bases each). Per germline, CDR1 ENHRY and CDR2 SYGVKD. The CDR3 has 14 amino acids. Trimming removed 4 bases from V and 3 bases from J, with 11 bases in between. The DNA of the CDR3 is TGTGCCATCAGTGCCCTGGGGGAAACAGATACGCAGTATTTT. Encoded protein: CAISALGETDTQYF.

This clonotype was recorded many times. The V call is TRBV27, the J call TRBJ1-2; 7 nucleotides line up with TRBD1. The V gene's germline CDR1 is MNHEY and CDR2 SMNVEV (reference sequence). The CDR3 runs 15 residues. The V and J ends lost 10 bases and 8 bases, in that order; junction bases with no gene match: 19. The chain's CDR3 is CATLGIGGGPGGYTF. The CDR3 nucleotides read TGTGCCACCCTGGGGATCGGAGGGGGCCCGGGAGGCTACACCTTC.